This T cell receptor beta chain was obtained from a study of vaccination effects on CD4 cells after COVID-19. On the study more broadly: Antigen-specific CD4+ T cells were expanded (with viral peptide pools) by the ViraFEST assay ahead of sequencing. A density of more than 1.5 million PBMC per well was used; these cells were cultured with approximately 9.3 IU/ml IL-2 and about 9.5 ug/ml peptides.

Profiling relied on immunoSEQ multiplex PCR, and the TCRdb table lists in-frame clones only, not all of them. Among over 45,000 clones, 67% were seen once, and the ten largest hold nearly 5.5%. The length of the CDR3 is 13 residues. Germline-derived CDR1 and CDR2 are LNHDA and SQIVND (reference sequence). Between the trimmed V and J ends, which lost 8 bases and 9 bases, there was a span of 14 bases. For this clone: The antigen is not known.

Once cultured for approximately ten days, the cells underwent separation to obtain CD4+ T cells. This receptor was identified in a human donor who received a COVID-19 vaccine. This rearrangement joins TRBV19 to TRBJ1-6; no clear D gene. The material sequenced was CD4+ T cells from PBMCs cultured without peptide, taken before COVID-19 vaccination. The CDR3 here is CASRVVDGSPLHF. The CDR3, as DNA: TGTGCCAGTCGTGTAGTGGATGGTTCACCCCTCCACTTT.